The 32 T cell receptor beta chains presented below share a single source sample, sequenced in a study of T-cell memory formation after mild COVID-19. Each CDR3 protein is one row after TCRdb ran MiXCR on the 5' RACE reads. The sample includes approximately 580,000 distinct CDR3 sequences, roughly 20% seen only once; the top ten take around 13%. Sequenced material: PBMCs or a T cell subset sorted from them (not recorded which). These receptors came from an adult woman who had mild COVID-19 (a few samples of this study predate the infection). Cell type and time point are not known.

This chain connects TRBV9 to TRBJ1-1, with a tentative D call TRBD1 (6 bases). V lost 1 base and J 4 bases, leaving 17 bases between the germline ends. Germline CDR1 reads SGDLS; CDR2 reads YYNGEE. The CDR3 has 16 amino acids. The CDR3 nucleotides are TGTGCCAGCAGCGTAACGAACAGGGAGGGTAGCACTGAAGCTTTCTTT. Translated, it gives CASSVTNREGSTEAFF. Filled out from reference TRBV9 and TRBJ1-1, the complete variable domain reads DSGVTQTPKHLITATGQRVTLRCSPRSGDLSVYWYQQSLDQGLQFLIQYYNGEERAKGNILERFSAQQFPDLHSELNLSSLELGDSALYFCASSVTNREGSTEAFFGQGTRLTVV.

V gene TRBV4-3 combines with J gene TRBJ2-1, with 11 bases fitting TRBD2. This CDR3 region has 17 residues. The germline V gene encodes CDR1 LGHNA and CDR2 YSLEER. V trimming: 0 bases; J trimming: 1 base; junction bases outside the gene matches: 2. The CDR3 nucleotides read TGCGCCAGCAGCCAAGATACTAGCGGGAGTTCCTACAATGAGCAGTTCTTC. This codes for CASSQDTSGSSYNEQFF.

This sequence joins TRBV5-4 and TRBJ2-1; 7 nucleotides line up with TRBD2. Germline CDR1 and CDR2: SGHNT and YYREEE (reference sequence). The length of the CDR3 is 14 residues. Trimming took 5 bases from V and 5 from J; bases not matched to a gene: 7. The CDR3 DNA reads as TGTGCCAGCAGAGTACGGGGAGGGAACAATGAGCAGTTCTTC. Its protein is CASRVRGGNNEQFF.

The DNA of the CDR3 is TGCAGTGCTAGAAAAGCCCAGACATCCGGGGAGCTGTTTTTT. The encoded protein is CSARKAQTSGELFF. The chain links TRBV20-1 to TRBJ2-2; D gene unclear. This CDR3 region has 14 residues. Germline V gene data show CDR1 as DFQATT and CDR2 as SNEGSKA (reference sequence). Trimming took 2 bases from V and 6 from J, leaving 13 bases between them.

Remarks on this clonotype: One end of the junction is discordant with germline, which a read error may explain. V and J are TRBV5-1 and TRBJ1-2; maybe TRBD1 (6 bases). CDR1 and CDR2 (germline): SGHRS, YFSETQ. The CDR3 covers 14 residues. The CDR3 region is CASSLGGQNYGYTF. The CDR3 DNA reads TGTGCCAGCAGCTTAGGGGGGCAGAACTATGGCTACACCTTC.

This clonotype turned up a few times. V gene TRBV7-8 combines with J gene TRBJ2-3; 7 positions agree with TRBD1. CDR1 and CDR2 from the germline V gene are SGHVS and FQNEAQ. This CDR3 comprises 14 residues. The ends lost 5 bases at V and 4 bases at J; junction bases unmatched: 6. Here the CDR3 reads CASSRQGKADTQYF. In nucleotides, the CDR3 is TGTGCCAGCAGCAGACAGGGAAAGGCAGATACGCAGTATTTT.

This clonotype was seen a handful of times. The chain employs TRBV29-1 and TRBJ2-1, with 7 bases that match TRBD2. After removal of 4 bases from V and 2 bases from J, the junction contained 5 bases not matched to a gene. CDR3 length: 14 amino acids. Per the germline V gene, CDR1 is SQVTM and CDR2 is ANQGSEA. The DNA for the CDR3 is TGCAGCGTTGTAACGGGGGGAACCTACAATGAGCAGTTCTTC. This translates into CSVVTGGTYNEQFF.

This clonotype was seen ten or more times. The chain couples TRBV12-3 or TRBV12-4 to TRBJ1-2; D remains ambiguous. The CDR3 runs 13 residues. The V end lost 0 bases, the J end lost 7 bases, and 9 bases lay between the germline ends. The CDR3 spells CASSLAGNAGYTF. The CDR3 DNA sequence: TGTGCCAGCAGTTTAGCCGGGAACGCTGGCTACACCTTC.

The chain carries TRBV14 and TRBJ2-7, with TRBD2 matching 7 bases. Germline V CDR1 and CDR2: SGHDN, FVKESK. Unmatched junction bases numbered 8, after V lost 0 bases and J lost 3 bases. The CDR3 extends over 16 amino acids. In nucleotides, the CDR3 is TGTGCCAGCAGCCAAGATCACACGGGGGGTTACTACGAGCAGTACTTC. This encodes CASSQDHTGGYYEQYF.

The CDR3 bases are TGTGCCAGCAGGATAGATGCGACAGGGGTTAATGAGCAGTTCTTC. This gives the protein CASRIDATGVNEQFF. The genes are TRBV6-2 or TRBV6-3 and TRBJ2-1, with 8 nucleotides matching TRBD1. V lost 6 bases to trimming and J lost 7 bases; unmatched junction nucleotides: 11. Germline V gene lookup returns CDR1 MNHEY and CDR2 SVGEGT. CDR3 length: 15 residues.

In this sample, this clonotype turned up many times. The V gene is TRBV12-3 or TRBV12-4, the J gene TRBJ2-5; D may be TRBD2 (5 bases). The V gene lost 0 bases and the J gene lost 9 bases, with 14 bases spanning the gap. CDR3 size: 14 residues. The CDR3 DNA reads TGTGCCAGCAGTTTAGCTCGGTACCGGGAACCCCAGTACTTC. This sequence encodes CASSLARYREPQYF.

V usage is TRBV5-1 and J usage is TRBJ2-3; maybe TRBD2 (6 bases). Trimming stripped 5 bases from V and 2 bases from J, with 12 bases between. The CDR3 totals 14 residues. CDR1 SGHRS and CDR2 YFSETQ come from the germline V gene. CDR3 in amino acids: CASRSGGSTDTQYF. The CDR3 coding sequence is TGCGCCAGCAGGTCCGGGGGTTCCACAGATACGCAGTATTTT.

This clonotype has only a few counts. The CDR3, as DNA: TGTGCCAGCAGCCTACTTTCTGACTATGGCTACACCTTC. Translated: CASSLLSDYGYTF. The genes are TRBV7-9 and TRBJ1-2; no clear D. The V gene lost 5 bases and the J gene lost 3 bases, with 10 bases spanning the gap. CDR1 and CDR2 (germline): SEHNR, FQNEAQ (reference sequence). This CDR3 contains 13 residues.

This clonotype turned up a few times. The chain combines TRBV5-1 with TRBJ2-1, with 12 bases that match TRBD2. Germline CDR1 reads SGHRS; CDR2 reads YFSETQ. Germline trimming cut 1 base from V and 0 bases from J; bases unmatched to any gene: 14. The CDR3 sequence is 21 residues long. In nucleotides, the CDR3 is TGCGCCAGCAGCTTGCAACAGCCGGGACTAGCGGGCCCTAACTCCTACAATGAGCAGTTCTTC. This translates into CASSLQQPGLAGPNSYNEQFF.

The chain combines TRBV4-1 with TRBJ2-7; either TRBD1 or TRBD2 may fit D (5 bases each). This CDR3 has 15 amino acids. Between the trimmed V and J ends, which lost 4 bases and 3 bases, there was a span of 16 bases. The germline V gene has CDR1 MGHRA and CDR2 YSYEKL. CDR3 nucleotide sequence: TGCGCCAGCAGCCTGTCCCGGGACCGAGTCTACGAGCAGTACTTC. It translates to CASSLSRDRVYEQYF.

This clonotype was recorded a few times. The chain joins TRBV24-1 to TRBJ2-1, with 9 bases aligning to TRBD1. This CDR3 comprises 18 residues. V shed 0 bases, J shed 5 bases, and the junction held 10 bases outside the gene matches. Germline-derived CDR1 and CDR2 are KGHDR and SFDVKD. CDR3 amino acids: CATSDLDLFGTGNNEQFF. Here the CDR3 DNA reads TGTGCCACCAGTGATTTGGACTTATTCGGGACAGGGAACAATGAGCAGTTCTTC.

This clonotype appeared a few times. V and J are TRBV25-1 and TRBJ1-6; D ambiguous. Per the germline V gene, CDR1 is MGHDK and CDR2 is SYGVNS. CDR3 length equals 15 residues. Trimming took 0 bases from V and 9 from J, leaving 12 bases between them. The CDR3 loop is CASSEYEGVGSPLHF. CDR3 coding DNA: TGTGCCAGCAGTGAATATGAGGGCGTAGGTTCACCCCTCCACTTT.

The DNA of the CDR3 is TGTGCCAGCAGGCTAACTAGCGGGCCCACAGATACGCAGTATTTT. Its translation is CASRLTSGPTDTQYF. This rearrangement joins TRBV2 to TRBJ2-3; TRBD2 matches 9 bases. Per germline, CDR1 SNHLY and CDR2 FYNNEI. Unmatched junction bases numbered 6, after V lost 6 bases and J lost 2 bases. There are 15 residues in the CDR3.

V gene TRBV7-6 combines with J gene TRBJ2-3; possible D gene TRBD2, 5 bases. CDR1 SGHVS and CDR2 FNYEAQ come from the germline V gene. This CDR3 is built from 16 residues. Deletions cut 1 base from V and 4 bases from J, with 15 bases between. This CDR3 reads CASSLEVGPRADTQYF. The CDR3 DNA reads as TGTGCCAGCAGCTTAGAGGTCGGCCCGAGGGCAGATACGCAGTATTTT.

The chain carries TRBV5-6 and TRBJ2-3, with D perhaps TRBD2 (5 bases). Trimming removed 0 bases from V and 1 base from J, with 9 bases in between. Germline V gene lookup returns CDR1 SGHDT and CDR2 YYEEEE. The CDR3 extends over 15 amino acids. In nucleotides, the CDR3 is TGTGCCAGCAGCTTGGGGCTAGCCCGCACAGATACGCAGTATTTT. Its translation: CASSLGLARTDTQYF.

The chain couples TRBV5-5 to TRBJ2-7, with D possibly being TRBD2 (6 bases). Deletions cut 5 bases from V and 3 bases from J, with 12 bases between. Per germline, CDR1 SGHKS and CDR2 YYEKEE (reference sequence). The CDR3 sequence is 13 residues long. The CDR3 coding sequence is TGTGCCAGCAGGTCCGGGACTGGCTACGAGCAGTACTTC. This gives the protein CASRSGTGYEQYF.

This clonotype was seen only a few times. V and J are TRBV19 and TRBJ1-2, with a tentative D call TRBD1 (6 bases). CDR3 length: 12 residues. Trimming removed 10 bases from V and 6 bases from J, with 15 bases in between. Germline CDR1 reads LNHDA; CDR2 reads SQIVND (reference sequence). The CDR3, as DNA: TGTGCCACCACACAGGGTTCTGATGGCTACACCTTC. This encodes CATTQGSDGYTF.

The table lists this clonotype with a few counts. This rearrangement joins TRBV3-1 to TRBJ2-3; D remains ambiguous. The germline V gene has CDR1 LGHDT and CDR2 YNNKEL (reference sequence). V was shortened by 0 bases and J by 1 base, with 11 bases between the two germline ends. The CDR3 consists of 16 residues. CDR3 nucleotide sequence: TGTGCCAGCAGCCAAGATCCCCGGGCCGGCACAGATACGCAGTATTTT. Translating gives CASSQDPRAGTDTQYF.

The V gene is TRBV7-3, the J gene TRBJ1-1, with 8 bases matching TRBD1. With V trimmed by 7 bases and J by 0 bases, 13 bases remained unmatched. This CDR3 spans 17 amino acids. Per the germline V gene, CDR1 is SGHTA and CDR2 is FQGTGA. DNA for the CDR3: TGTGCCAGCATCCCCACCCCCCGGACAGGGTTGAACACTGAAGCTTTCTTT. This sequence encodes CASIPTPRTGLNTEAFF.

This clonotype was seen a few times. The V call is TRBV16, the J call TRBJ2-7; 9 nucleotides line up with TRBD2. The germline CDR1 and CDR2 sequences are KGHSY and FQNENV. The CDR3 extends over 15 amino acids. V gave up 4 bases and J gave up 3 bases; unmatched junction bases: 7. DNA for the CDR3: TGTGCCAGCAGCCGCACCGGGACTAGCAACTACGAGCAGTACTTC. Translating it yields CASSRTGTSNYEQYF.

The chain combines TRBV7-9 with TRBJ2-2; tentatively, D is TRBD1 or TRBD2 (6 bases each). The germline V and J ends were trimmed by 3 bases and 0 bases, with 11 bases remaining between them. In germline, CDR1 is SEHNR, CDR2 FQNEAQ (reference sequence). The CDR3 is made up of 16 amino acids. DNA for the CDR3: TGTGCCAGCAGCTTCGGAGGGACATCGAACACCGGGGAGCTGTTTTTT. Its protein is CASSFGGTSNTGELFF.

The CDR3 loop is CASSWTGAKETQYF. For the CDR3, the DNA is TGCGCCAGCAGCTGGACAGGGGCCAAAGAGACCCAGTACTTC. The chain combines TRBV5-1 with TRBJ2-5; TRBD1 matches at 9 bases. This CDR3 is 14 amino acids long. Germline V gene sequence: CDR1 SGHRS, CDR2 YFSETQ. Unmatched junction bases numbered 3, after V lost 3 bases and J lost 3 bases.

Written as DNA, the CDR3 is TGTGCCAGCAGATCCGAAGGGACCCTCTTGAACACTGAAGCTTTCTTT. Its translation: CASRSEGTLLNTEAFF. The J gene is TRBJ1-1, the V gene TRBV27; TRBD1 might be the D (5 bases). CDR1 is MNHEY, CDR2 SMNVEV, per germline (reference sequence). The CDR3 totals 16 residues. Trimming took off 6 bases at V and 0 bases at J, with 17 bases between the two ends.

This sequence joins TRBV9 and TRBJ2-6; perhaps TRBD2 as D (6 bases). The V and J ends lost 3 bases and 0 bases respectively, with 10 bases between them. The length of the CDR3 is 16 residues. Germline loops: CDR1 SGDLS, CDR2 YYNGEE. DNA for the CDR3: TGTGCCAGCAGCGCCGGGACTTCCTCTGGGGCCAACGTCCTGACTTTC. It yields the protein CASSAGTSSGANVLTF.

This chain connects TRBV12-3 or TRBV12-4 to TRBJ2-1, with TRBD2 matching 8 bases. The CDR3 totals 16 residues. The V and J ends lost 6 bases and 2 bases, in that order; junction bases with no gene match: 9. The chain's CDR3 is CASRSIAGTTYNEQFF. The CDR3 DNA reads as TGTGCCAGCAGGTCTATAGCGGGAACTACCTACAATGAGCAGTTCTTC.

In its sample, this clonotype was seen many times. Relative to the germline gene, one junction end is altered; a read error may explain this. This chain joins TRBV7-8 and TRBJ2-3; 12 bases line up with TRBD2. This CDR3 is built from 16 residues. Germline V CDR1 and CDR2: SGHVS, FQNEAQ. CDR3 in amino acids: CASSSGLAGTTDTQYF. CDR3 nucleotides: TGCGCCAGCAGCTCCGGACTAGCGGGGACCACAGATACGCAGTATTTT.

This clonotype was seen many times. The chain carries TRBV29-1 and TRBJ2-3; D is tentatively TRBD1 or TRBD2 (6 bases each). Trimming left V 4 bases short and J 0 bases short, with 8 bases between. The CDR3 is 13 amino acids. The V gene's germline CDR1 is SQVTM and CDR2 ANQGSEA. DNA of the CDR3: TGCAGCGTTGGGGGGGCAAGCACAGATACGCAGTATTTT. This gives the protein CSVGGASTDTQYF.